Sequencing of this T cell receptor (beta chain) was carried out in a study of spatial heterogeneity in lung cancer (dated by TCRdb to about 2019). A note on the overall study: Beta-chain transcripts were consistently detected in greater numbers than alpha-chain transcripts, which likely reflected higher beta-chain transcript abundance. In the raw uncorrected reads, each unique combination of TCR and UMI appeared more than ten times on average. Both alpha and beta chains were TCR-sequenced in approximately 200 tumor regions, about 64 matched nontumor lung samples and 56 PBMC samples obtained at surgery. In non-small cell lung cancer, the study quantitatively compared TCR alpha and beta repertoires across several tumor regions, matched nontumor lung, and blood. Nonsynonymous mutation counts, determined by whole-exome sequencing of tumor tissue, were related to features of the TCR repertoire.

Study-level results and caveats: Confirming at a functional level the hypothesis that regional TCRs recognize regional mutations was considered to require additional single-cell paired TCR alpha and beta sequencing. Ubiquitous expanded tumor TCRs were found in blood more often at tumor resection than at routine follow-up.

The method was 5' RACE. Instrument used: NextSeq 500. The TCR library protocol attached a unique molecular identifier to each TCR cDNA molecule to allow correction of PCR and sequencing errors. The original methods were these. TCR identification, UMI-based error correction and CDR3 extraction were performed with Decombinator tools. Expanded TCRs were defined as those above a frequency of 2 per 1,000, corresponding to the top 1% of the tumor frequency distribution. Rényi diversity was computed with the R vegan package after subsampling each repertoire 100 times to 5,000 TCRs. To build CDR3 similarity networks, amino acid triplet string-kernel similarity was used, and CDR3s were connected when their pairwise similarity was above 0.82. TCRdb applied fastp at Q25 and MiXCR to the public reads, then kept only in-frame beta chains. One record per CDR3 amino acid sequence lists the most common genes and DNA. The V and J calls shown here were made by TCRdb, not taken from the authors' results. This sample lists tens of thousands of distinct CDR3 sequences; around 8.6% were detected once. 6.9% of the sample comes from the top ten.

Of note for this clonotype: Its antigen target is currently unknown. Base-call qualities are not available, and no considerably larger clone is one nucleotide away.

Trimming takes 0 bases from V and 0 bases from J, and the germline ends sit 14 bases apart. Via the germline V gene, CDR1 is SGDLS and CDR2 YYNGEE. Spanning cysteine to phenylalanine, the CDR3 consists of 17 amino acids. CDR3 DNA only is kept here, 51 bases in frame from base 1. The sample's time point, from its label and the paper: sample taken at primary tumor resection. TCR sequencing used whole RNA extracted from tumor and nontumor lung tissue, or from cryopreserved PBMC samples, without cell sorting. The donors were 72 patients from the lung TRACERx cohort who had early-stage, untreated non-small cell lung cancer. A patient was chosen for TCR sequencing only when enough RNA was available from at least two tumor regions.

This chain is built from TRBV9 and TRBJ2-3, and the D gene may be TRBD2, 6 bases matching. Specimen: PBMCs, collected at surgery. This TCR was recovered from a male donor with early-stage non-small cell lung cancer. This receptor carries the CDR3 CASSVVEGTPSTDTQYF. The sequenced DNA is TGTGCCAGCAGCGTAGTCGAGGGGACTCCTAGCACAGATACGCAGTATTTT.